Here is one T cell receptor beta chain with its context. Its antigen is not identified. V was pared by 6 bases and J by 6 bases, with 13 bases between. In germline, CDR1 is MGHDK, CDR2 SYGVNS. The CDR3 runs 13 residues. This sample stems from a study of blood T cells in healthy people across ages. Then a second PCR, running about 6 to 12 cycles, was carried out with a sample-barcoded 5' primer and a J-beta primer mix. MiXCR was run by TCRdb on the 5' RACE reads, yielding one entry per CDR3 protein. This table has about 810,000 distinct CDR3 sequences, around 34% appearing once. Whole-study findings and limits: Significant beta diversity loss was already apparent by age approximately 38, declining roughly linearly.

The clonotype comes from a young man in good health. The gene calls are TRBV25-1 and TRBJ2-3; tentative D call: TRBD1 (8 bases). Input material: blood. CDR3 residues: CASRAQGGDTQYF. The DNA for the CDR3 is TGTGCCAGCAGGGCACAGGGGGGGGATACGCAGTATTTT.